This T cell receptor beta chain appears in the sequencing data of a study of blood T cell repertoires in COVID-19 (dated by TCRdb to 2020 to 2021). Turning to the overall study: Samples from collaborators originated in the United States, Italy and Spain and spanned both the acute and convalescent phases of COVID-19. The material from the prospective study consisted of cDNA or gDNA derived from T cells, B-cell-depleted T cells, or PBMCs. Deeply sampled blood TCRbeta repertoires from subjects exposed to, actively infected with, or recovered from COVID-19 were included in the dataset. The repertoires were made available in a free public database intended to serve as a resource for research on the immune response to SARS-CoV-2. Samples were obtained from the ongoing ImmuneRACE study (first 160 participants) and from about 1,300 subjects provided by 6 global collaborators. Sample metadata almost always included a de-identified subject ID, COVID-19 status, age in years and sex. Where available, HLA class I and class II types were obtained from metadata supplied by the sample provider rather than from assay-based typing. Here is what the overall study found, with its caveats: The amount of clinical and demographic metadata varied by source and participant and was provided uncurated.

One collaborating source in Seattle enrolled patients during active infection and followed them longitudinally through the course of disease. Collaborating institutions collected whole blood in K2EDTA tubes following their own protocols. For TCRbeta analysis, collaborators shipped samples as frozen whole blood, isolated PBMCs, or DNA extracted from either of those sample types. The immunoSEQ Assay, a bias-controlled multiplex PCR, was used to amplify TCRbeta CDR3 regions from genomic DNA. The source study handled its data this way. The number of nucleated cells in each sample was estimated from the amplification of reference gene primers within the assay. To quantify the absolute abundance of each unique TCRbeta CDR3 rearrangement, sequence reads were collapsed and filtered. For each sample, productive Simpson clonality was calculated by taking the square root of Simpson's diversity index across productive rearrangements. What TCRdb holds here is the immuneACCESS table cut down to in-frame rearrangements. Part of the clones is not present; checked against another copy, under half of the missing clones reflect an unresolved V gene, and the others are unexplained. D and trimming were read from the DNA, whereas the V and J calls and clone size are those reported in that table. Present in this sample are 350,000 to 500,000 clones, around 90% of which were seen just once. The ten largest clones add up to 0.8% to 1% of the sample.

Comment on this clone: Its antigen is currently not known. Base qualities are missing; no much larger clone stands one base away.

Via the germline V gene (reference sequence), CDR1 is LNHNV and CDR2 YYDKDF. Trimming removed 2 bases from V and 10 bases from J, leaving 12 bases between the germline ends. From cysteine to phenylalanine, the CDR3 is 13 amino acids long. Left in the record is the CDR3 DNA by itself, 39 bases read in frame from the first base. This TCR was sampled from a man younger than 30 with COVID-19, enrolled during active disease. Source material: peripheral blood. Recombination connected TRBV15 to TRBJ2-1; TRBD2 is a possible D gene, resting on 6 matching bases. The CDR3 is CATSRPGTDEQFF. The sequenced DNA is TGTGCCACCAGCAGACCCGGGACTGACGAGCAGTTCTTC.